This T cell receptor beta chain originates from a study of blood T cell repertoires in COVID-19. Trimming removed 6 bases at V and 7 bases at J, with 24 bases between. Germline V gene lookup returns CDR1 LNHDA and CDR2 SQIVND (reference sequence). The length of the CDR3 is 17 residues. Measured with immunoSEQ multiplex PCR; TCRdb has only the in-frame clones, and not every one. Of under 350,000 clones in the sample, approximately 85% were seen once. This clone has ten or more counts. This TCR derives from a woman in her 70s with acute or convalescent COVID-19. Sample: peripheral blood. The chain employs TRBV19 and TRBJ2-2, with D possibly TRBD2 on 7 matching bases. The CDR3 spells CASRRLRAPGEGGELFF. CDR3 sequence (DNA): TGTGCCAGTAGGCGGTTAAGGGCCCCAGGGGAGGGCGGGGAGCTGTTTTTT.